This entry lists 21 T cell receptor beta chains sequenced from one sample in a study of cytomegalovirus exposure and HLA in healthy donors. This PCR relied on a set of 60 Vbeta primers and 13 Jbeta primers. This table comes from immunoSEQ multiplex PCR, and its TCRdb copy is limited to in-frame clones, with some not included. The repertoire holds just over 65,000 clones, with about 81% as singletons. Input material: PBMCs. These TCRs come from a human donor in good health.

This clone was observed a few times. The rearrangement links TRBV6-6 to TRBJ2-6, with D uncertain. Trimming shortened V by 0 bases and J by 4 bases, and 4 bases separated the two germline ends. The CDR3 loop spans 14 amino acids. The germline gives CDR1 MNHNY, CDR2 SVGAGI (reference sequence). CDR3: CASSYSTGANVLTF. CDR3 bases: TGTGCCAGCAGTTACTCGACAGGGGCCAACGTCCTGACTTTC.

The chain employs TRBV28 and TRBJ2-7; D perhaps matches TRBD2 (6 bases). The CDR3 runs 14 residues. Trimming took off 2 bases at V and 2 bases at J, with 10 bases between the two ends. Germline values: CDR1 MDHEN, CDR2 SYDVKM. In DNA, the CDR3 is TGTGCCAGCAGTTTAAACGGGGGAACCTACGAGCAGTACTTC. Translated: CASSLNGGTYEQYF.

This sequence joins TRBV2 and TRBJ2-1, with 12 bases identical to TRBD2. The CDR3 covers 15 residues. Germline V gene lookup returns CDR1 SNHLY and CDR2 FYNNEI. With 3 bases clipped from V and 7 bases from J, the junction kept 4 bases outside the gene matches. The CDR3 nucleotides read TGTGCCAGCAGTGAGCTAGCGGGGGGGCTAAATGAGCAGTTCTTC. Encoded protein: CASSELAGGLNEQFF.

In nucleotides, the CDR3 is TGTGCCAGCGGGGGATCGACTAGAGCCCCAGATACGCAGTATTTT. Protein product: CASGGSTRAPDTQYF. V gene TRBV7-2 combines with J gene TRBJ2-3; tentative D call: TRBD2 (6 bases). The CDR3 consists of 15 residues. The germline gives CDR1 SGHTA, CDR2 FQGNSA. With 8 bases removed from V and 4 bases from J, the gap between germline ends came to 19 bases.

Details on this clone: Additional DNA sequences in this sample encode the identical CDR3. The V gene is TRBV29-1, the J gene TRBJ1-3; TRBD1 matches at 10 bases. In germline, CDR1 is SQVTM, CDR2 ANQGSEA. V was pared by 7 bases and J by 7 bases, with 7 bases of the junction left unmatched. The CDR3 contains 13 residues. The CDR3 nucleotides are TGCAGCGCCGGTGGGACAGGGGTGAACACCATATATTTT. Translated, it gives CSAGGTGVNTIYF.

This clone occurred once. The chain uses TRBV5-5 and TRBJ2-5; the match to TRBD2 covers 7 bases. Per germline, CDR1 SGHKS and CDR2 YYEKEE (reference sequence). The CDR3 is 15 amino acids. V trimming: 1 base; J trimming: 5 bases; junction bases outside the gene matches: 8. CDR3 sequence reads: CASSLSMGGWETQYF. The CDR3 DNA follows: TGTGCCAGCAGCTTGAGTATGGGGGGGTGGGAGACCCAGTACTTC.

The chain is built from TRBV6-1 and TRBJ2-7; D remains unclear. The CDR3 length is 12 residues. The V end lost 7 bases, the J end lost 2 bases, and 9 bases lay between the germline ends. The germline V gene has CDR1 MNHNS and CDR2 SASEGT. The CDR3 spells CASTPVAYEQYF. Written as DNA, the CDR3 is TGTGCCAGCACCCCAGTGGCCTACGAGCAGTACTTC.

V usage is TRBV2 and J usage is TRBJ2-3, with D unclear. This CDR3 has 13 amino acids. The germline V and J ends were trimmed by 7 bases and 3 bases, with 11 bases remaining between them. Germline CDR1 reads SNHLY; CDR2 reads FYNNEI. The CDR3 sequence: CASIGSRTDTQYF. CDR3 nucleotides: TGTGCCAGCATAGGATCTAGGACAGATACGCAGTATTTT.

The rearrangement joins TRBV6-1 to TRBJ2-1; D not certain. This CDR3 has 13 residues. Between the trimmed V and J ends, which lost 5 bases and 5 bases, there was a span of 10 bases. CDR1 and CDR2 from the germline V gene are MNHNS and SASEGT. The CDR3 DNA reads TGTGCCAGCAGTAAACCTTCTAACAATGAGCAGTTCTTC. This codes for CASSKPSNNEQFF.

This clone appeared a few times. Germline is not matched at one junction end, which may reflect a read error. V and J are TRBV5-6 and TRBJ1-2; no clear D. The CDR3 covers 11 residues. Germline-derived CDR1 and CDR2 are SGHDT and YYEEEE. In DNA form, the CDR3 reads TGTGCCAGCAGCTTTAGCTATGGCTACCCCTTC. Its protein is CASSFSYGYPF.

The genes are TRBV2 and TRBJ1-4; maybe TRBD1 (6 bases). Trimming took off 3 bases at V and 8 bases at J, with 16 bases between the two ends. Per the germline V gene, CDR1 is SNHLY and CDR2 is FYNNEI. CDR3 length equals 15 residues. The CDR3, as DNA: TGTGCCAGCAGTGATAGGGTCGGGACACAAGAAAAACTGTTTTTT. It translates to CASSDRVGTQEKLFF. Variable domain in full (rest from reference TRBV2 and TRBJ1-4): EPEVTQTPSHQVTQMGQEVILRCVPISNHLYFYWYRQILGQKVEFLVSFYNNEISEKSEIFDDQFSVERPDGSNFTLKIRSTKLEDSAMYFCASSDRVGTQEKLFFGSGTQLSVL.

The chain has TRBV6-1 and TRBJ2-1, with 9 nucleotides matching TRBD2. Germline CDR1 and CDR2: MNHNS and SASEGT. V dropped 3 bases and J dropped 4; count of bases not matched to a gene: 10. The CDR3 sequence is 17 residues long. The CDR3 is CASSDRERGALYNEQFF. The CDR3 DNA follows: TGTGCCAGCAGTGACCGCGAGCGGGGGGCCCTATACAATGAGCAGTTCTTC.

This chain joins TRBV4-3 and TRBJ2-7, with 7 nucleotides matching TRBD1. CDR1 is LGHNA, CDR2 YSLEER, per germline. The CDR3 has 14 residues. After removal of 4 bases from V and 6 bases from J, the junction contained 9 bases not matched to a gene. The CDR3 bases are TGCGCCAGCAGCCGGGGACGGGACAGCCGCGAGCAGTACTTC. Its protein is CASSRGRDSREQYF.

The rearrangement joins TRBV27 to TRBJ2-5, with TRBD2 matching 9 bases. V dropped 5 bases and J dropped 7; count of bases not matched to a gene: 5. The CDR3 is 13 amino acids. Germline V gene sequence: CDR1 MNHEY, CDR2 SMNVEV (reference sequence). DNA of the CDR3: TGTGCCAGCAGTCGCGGGGGGGCCTGGACCCAGTACTTC. Translating it yields CASSRGGAWTQYF.

V is TRBV6-4 and J is TRBJ1-3, with 8 nucleotides matching TRBD1. After removal of 0 bases from V and 7 bases from J, the junction contained 2 bases not matched to a gene. CDR3 length: 14 amino acids. The V gene's germline CDR1 is MRHNA and CDR2 SNTAGT. This chain's CDR3 is CASSDSDRANTIYF. The CDR3 DNA sequence: TGTGCCAGCAGTGACTCGGACAGGGCCAACACCATATATTTT.

The V call is TRBV29-1, the J call TRBJ1-4, with 10 bases fitting TRBD1. The trim removed 6 bases at V and 0 bases at J, leaving 16 bases unmatched. Germline V gene sequence: CDR1 SQVTM, CDR2 ANQGSEA. The CDR3 is made up of 19 amino acids. As DNA, the CDR3 is TGCAGCGTCCTACCGGGACAGGGGCCGACAAATCCAACTAATGAAAAACTGTTTTTT. The encoded protein is CSVLPGQGPTNPTNEKLFF.

This clone has just a few counts. This rearrangement joins TRBV14 to TRBJ2-5; D not certain. The germline gives CDR1 SGHDN, CDR2 FVKESK. The CDR3 totals 17 residues. The V end was cut by 0 bases, the J end by 5 bases, with 19 bases between. This chain's CDR3 is CASSQESVPGGWETQYF. Written as DNA, the CDR3 is TGTGCCAGCAGCCAAGAATCGGTGCCAGGTGGATGGGAGACCCAGTACTTC.

The V and J genes are TRBV11-2 and TRBJ2-7; 7 bases are a match to TRBD1. V lost 5 bases and J lost 0; bases outside the gene matches: 10. The CDR3 is made up of 16 amino acids. CDR1 is SGHAT and CDR2 is FQNNGV in the germline V gene. CDR3 nucleotides: TGTGCCAGCAGCGTAAGGGGGACAGTTAACTCCTACGAGCAGTACTTC. It is translated as CASSVRGTVNSYEQYF.

This chain connects TRBV19 to TRBJ1-3; D perhaps matches TRBD1 (5 bases). Trimming removed 7 bases from V and 0 bases from J, with 13 bases in between. There are 15 residues in the CDR3. Germline CDR1 LNHDA, CDR2 SQIVND (reference sequence). The CDR3 loop reads CASTARANSGNTIYF. The CDR3 DNA sequence: TGTGCCAGTACGGCCAGGGCTAACTCTGGAAACACCATATATTTT. Looking up the rest from reference TRBV19 and TRBJ1-3 gives the full variable domain: DGGITQSPKYLFRKEGQNVTLSCEQNLNHDAMYWYRQDPGQGLRLIYYSQIVNDFQKGDIAEGYSVSREKKESFPLTVTSAQKNPTAFYLCASTARANSGNTIYFGEGSWLTVV.

On this clone: The germline gene is not matched at one end of the junction; a read error may be the cause. Other DNA variants within this sample encode the same CDR3. V usage is TRBV30 and J usage is TRBJ1-4; TRBD1 aligns across 9 bases. The CDR3 runs 14 residues. Per germline, CDR1 GTSNPN and CDR2 SVGIG (reference sequence). CDR3 coding DNA: TGTGCCTGGAGTCCGACAGGGGGATATGAAAAATTGTTTTTT. This gives the protein CAWSPTGGYEKLFF.

The V and J genes are TRBV5-4 and TRBJ1-4, with D possibly matching TRBD1 (6 bases). The CDR3 is 14 residues long. The V and J ends lost 9 bases and 0 bases respectively, with 12 bases between them. Germline V lookup: CDR1 SGHNT, CDR2 YYREEE (reference sequence). The CDR3 is CATSGTTTNEKLFF. The CDR3 nucleotides read TGTGCCACGTCCGGGACAACAACTAATGAAAAACTGTTTTTT.